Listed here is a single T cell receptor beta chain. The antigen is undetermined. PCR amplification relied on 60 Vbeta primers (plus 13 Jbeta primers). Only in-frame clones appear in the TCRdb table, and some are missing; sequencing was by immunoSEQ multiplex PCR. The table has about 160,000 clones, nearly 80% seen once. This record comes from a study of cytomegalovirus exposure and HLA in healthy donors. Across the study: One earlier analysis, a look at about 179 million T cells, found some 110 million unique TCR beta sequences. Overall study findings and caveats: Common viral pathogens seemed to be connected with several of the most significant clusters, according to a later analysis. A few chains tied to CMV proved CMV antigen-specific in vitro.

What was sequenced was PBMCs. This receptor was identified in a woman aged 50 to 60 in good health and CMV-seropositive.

In DNA form, the CDR3 reads TGCGCCAGCAGTGAGCCGACAGCCGGGGGAGATACGCAGTATTTT. It is translated as CASSEPTAGGDTQYF. The gene calls are TRBV10-1 and TRBJ2-3, with D tentatively TRBD2 (6 bases). V was clipped by 2 bases and J by 5 bases, with 14 bases between them. Per the germline V gene, CDR1 is WNHNN and CDR2 is SYGVQD (reference sequence). The CDR3 is 15 amino acids.